Listed here are 27 T cell receptor beta chains from one sample, sequenced in a study of blood T cell repertoires in COVID-19 (dated by TCRdb to the early 2020s). Libraries were prepared through the immunoSEQ multiplex PCR assay. Here the immuneACCESS table is served through TCRdb, limited to in-frame sequences with V and J called. Missing clones are a known gap in these copies; in checked studies unresolved V genes cover under half, and the rest lacks a known reason. Within this sample are about 89,000 clones, with around three quarters of them counted one time only. Together, the top ten hold roughly a fifth of the sample. Specimen: peripheral blood. These TCRs come from a woman aged 80 or over with acute or convalescent COVID-19.

V and J are TRBV10-3 and TRBJ2-5; D gene uncertain. The CDR3 contains 14 residues. V was trimmed by 6 bases and J by 0 bases, leaving 11 bases between them. The V gene's germline CDR1 is ENHRY and CDR2 SYGVKD. CDR3 in DNA: TGTGCCATCAGAAAGTCGGTGGACCAAGAGACCCAGTACTTC. It codes for CAIRKSVDQETQYF.

This chain joins TRBV19 and TRBJ1-6; no reliable D call. CDR1 and CDR2 from the germline V gene are LNHDA and SQIVND (reference sequence). CDR3 length: 12 amino acids. V gave up 5 bases and J gave up 16 bases, with 15 bases separating them. This CDR3 reads CASSLGLTGLHF. DNA for the CDR3: TGTGCCAGTAGTCTTGGGCTGACGGGACTCCACTTT.

This chain uses TRBV7-9 with TRBJ1-2; D remains ambiguous. Germline lookup yields CDR1 SEHNR and CDR2 FQNEAQ (reference sequence). The CDR3 runs 14 residues. V was cut by 0 bases and J by 6 bases, with 11 bases left in between. The CDR3 spells CASSLALRRDGYTF. The CDR3 DNA reads TGTGCCAGCAGCTTAGCGCTTCGCCGGGATGGCTACACCTTC.

A note on this clone: An end of the junction differs from the germline gene, which may be a read error. The chain combines TRBV6-6 with TRBJ1-4, with 7 bases matching TRBD1. The germline CDR1 and CDR2 sequences are MNHNY and SVGAGI (reference sequence). The CDR3 has 14 residues. As DNA, the CDR3 is TGTGCCAGCAGTAGGGACAGCCAGGATGAGAAACTGTTTTTT. Translated: CASSRDSQDEKLFF.

This clone occurred once. This chain uses TRBV6-4 with TRBJ2-2; 8 bases fit TRBD2. This CDR3 has 14 residues. CDR1 and CDR2 (germline): MRHNA, SNTAGT. V dropped 7 bases and J dropped 3; count of bases not matched to a gene: 4. CDR3 nucleotide sequence: TGTGCCAGCAAAGGGACTAGAGACACCGGGGAGCTGTTTTTT. This codes for CASKGTRDTGELFF.

This chain links TRBV5-1 with TRBJ2-1; 12 nucleotides align to TRBD2. V gave up 0 bases and J gave up 9 bases; unmatched junction bases: 4. Germline V gene data show CDR1 as SGHRS and CDR2 as YFSETQ. This CDR3 region has 15 residues. CDR3 residues: CASSLASGGAGEQFF. CDR3 in DNA: TGCGCCAGCAGCTTGGCTAGCGGGGGGGCGGGTGAGCAGTTCTTC.

The V call is TRBV29-1, the J call TRBJ2-5, with TRBD2 as a possible D gene (6 bases). V lost 4 bases and J lost 10, with 13 bases in between. The CDR3 contains 11 residues. The V gene's germline CDR1 is SQVTM and CDR2 ANQGSEA. The DNA for the CDR3 is TGCAGCGTTGCCGGACTATCCTTCCAGTACTTC. Protein product: CSVAGLSFQYF.

Many counts were recorded for this clone. The chain links TRBV25-1 to TRBJ1-6; 8 positions match TRBD1. The CDR3 runs to 16 residues. With V trimmed by 4 bases and J by 1 base, 3 bases remained unmatched. The germline gives CDR1 MGHDK, CDR2 SYGVNS. CDR3 nucleotide sequence: TGTGCCAGCAGTGGACAGGGGCTGTCCTATAATTCACCCCTCCACTTT. Residues: CASSGQGLSYNSPLHF. The entire variable domain, with the rest obtained from reference TRBV25-1 and TRBJ1-6, is as follows: EADIYQTPRYLVIGTGKKITLECSQTMGHDKMYWYQQDPGMELHLIHYSYGVNSTEKGDLSSESTVSRIRTEHFPLTLESARPSHTSQYLCASSGQGLSYNSPLHFGNGTRLTVT.

The count of this clone is one. V and J are TRBV15 and TRBJ1-5; 9 bases fit TRBD1. V trimming: 2 bases; J trimming: 1 base; junction bases outside the gene matches: 3. The CDR3 runs 16 residues. The germline V gene encodes CDR1 LNHNV and CDR2 YYDKDF (reference sequence). For the CDR3, the DNA is TGTGCCACCAGCAGACTCGGACAGGGGAGCAATCAGCCCCAGCATTTT. Amino acids: CATSRLGQGSNQPQHF.

The rearrangement joins TRBV19 to TRBJ2-1, with D possibly TRBD1 on 6 matching bases. V was cut by 11 bases and J by 2 bases, with 16 bases left in between. The CDR3 is 14 residues long. The germline V gene has CDR1 LNHDA and CDR2 SQIVND (reference sequence). DNA of the CDR3: TGTGCCTCCGGCAAGGGACAACCCTACAATGAGCAGTTCTTC. Its translation is CASGKGQPYNEQFF.

This clone was counted a single time. The chain couples TRBV21-1 to TRBJ2-7; the table's D call TRBD2 went unverified against the DNA. TRBV21-1 is shown as a pseudogene. The CDR3 length is 13 residues. CDR3 nucleotide sequence: TGTGCCAGCAGCTTCGCTAGCGTATACGAGCAGTACTTC. This encodes CASSFASVYEQYF.

This CDR3 reads CASSVRTTGTDTQYF. In nucleotides, the CDR3 is TGCGCCAGCAGTGTGAGGACTACCGGCACAGATACGCAGTATTTT. This rearrangement joins TRBV10-2 to TRBJ2-3; perhaps TRBD2 as D (6 bases). Trimming pared 4 bases from V and 1 base from J, leaving 12 bases between. The CDR3 is 15 amino acids. In germline, CDR1 is WSHSY, CDR2 SAAADI.

The rearrangement links TRBV11-2 to TRBJ2-3; TRBD1 agrees at 12 bases. CDR3 length: 18 amino acids. V trimming: 0 bases; J trimming: 3 bases; junction bases outside the gene matches: 7. CDR1 is SGHAT and CDR2 is FQNNGV in the germline V gene. Written as DNA, the CDR3 is TGTGCCAGCAGCTTAGATCTGGGACAGGGGGCTCGAACAGATACGCAGTATTTT. It encodes CASSLDLGQGARTDTQYF.

In DNA, the CDR3 is TGTGCCAGCAGTTCCCAGGAGGATCAGCCCCAGCATTTT. Encoded protein: CASSSQEDQPQHF. This rearrangement joins TRBV27 to TRBJ1-5, with D hard to call. Germline V gives CDR1 MNHEY, CDR2 SMNVEV (reference sequence). Trimming left V 4 bases short and J 5 bases short, with 9 bases between. This CDR3 spans 13 amino acids.

This chain joins TRBV9 and TRBJ2-3; tentatively, D is TRBD1 (5 bases). V was pared by 0 bases and J by 2 bases, with 13 bases between. The CDR3 covers 16 residues. The germline V gene has CDR1 SGDLS and CDR2 YYNGEE. CDR3 protein: CASSVEGRALTDTQYF. CDR3 coding DNA: TGTGCCAGCAGCGTAGAAGGCAGGGCCCTCACAGATACGCAGTATTTT.

This clone was seen a handful of times. The chain carries TRBV11-1 and TRBJ1-1; D possibly corresponds to TRBD1 (6 bases). Deletions cut 4 bases from V and 7 bases from J, with 16 bases between. Germline V lookup: CDR1 SGHAT, CDR2 FQDESV (reference sequence). CDR3 length: 14 amino acids. As DNA, the CDR3 is TGTGCCAGCAGCTCCGACATGACAGGACTTGAAGCTTTCTTT. It translates to CASSSDMTGLEAFF.

The gene calls are TRBV7-2 and TRBJ2-2; 9 nucleotides align to TRBD2. This CDR3 has 15 residues. V shed 3 bases and J 7 bases; nucleotides not matched to a gene: 6. Germline values: CDR1 SGHTA, CDR2 FQGNSA. CDR3 coding DNA: TGTGCCAGCAGCTTTGCTAGCGGGACGGGCGGGGAGCTGTTTTTT. Residues: CASSFASGTGGELFF. Variable domain in full (rest from reference TRBV7-2 and TRBJ2-2): GAGVSQSPSNKVTEKGKDVELRCDPISGHTALYWYRQSLGQGLEFLIYFQGNSAPDKSGLPSDRFSAERTGGSVSTLTIQRTQQEDSAVYLCASSFASGTGGELFFGEGSRLTVL.

The chain joins TRBV14 to TRBJ2-1; TRBD2 matches 10 bases. This CDR3 has 13 residues. Germline-derived CDR1 and CDR2 are SGHDN and FVKESK. Losses at the gene ends were 4 bases for V and 15 bases for J; bases not matched to a gene: 9. CDR3 bases: TGTGCCAGCAGCCGTTCCTCTAGCGGGAGACTGTTCTTC. It codes for CASSRSSSGRLFF.

The chain joins TRBV9 to TRBJ2-5, with TRBD1 identical over 9 bases. The CDR3 runs to 16 residues. The V gene's germline CDR1 is SGDLS and CDR2 YYNGEE. J was trimmed by 3 bases and V by 4 bases; bases with no gene match: 10. CDR3 nucleotides: TGTGCCAGCAGCATCCGGACAGGGGAAAGGGAAGAGACCCAGTACTTC. Its translation: CASSIRTGEREETQYF.

The CDR3 is CASSLLLTVEAFF. Here the CDR3 DNA reads TGTGCCAGCAGTTTGCTACTTACCGTTGAAGCTTTCTTT. This chain connects TRBV28 to TRBJ1-1, with D unclear. The CDR3 runs to 13 residues. Germline CDR1 MDHEN, CDR2 SYDVKM. Deletions cut 3 bases from V and 7 bases from J, with 12 bases between. The variable domain in full, completed from reference TRBV28 and TRBJ1-1, reads DVKVTQSSRYLVKRTGEKVFLECVQDMDHENMFWYRQDPGLGLRLIYFSYDVKMKEKGDIPEGYSVSREKKERFSLILESASTNQTSMYLCASSLLLTVEAFFGQGTRLTVV.

This chain links TRBV3-1 (or the pseudogene TRBV3-2) with TRBJ2-5; D remains ambiguous. Per the germline V gene, CDR1 is LGHDT and CDR2 is YNNKEL (reference sequence). The CDR3 contains 13 residues. The V end was cut by 3 bases, the J end by 1 base, with 6 bases between. CDR3 amino acids: CASSHASQETQYF. The CDR3 coding sequence is TGTGCCAGCAGCCATGCCAGCCAAGAGACCCAGTACTTC.

The chain employs TRBV7-9 and TRBJ2-1; a weak D match, TRBD2 (5 bases). Trimming removed 2 bases from V and 1 base from J, with 9 bases in between. There are 15 residues in the CDR3. The germline gives CDR1 SEHNR, CDR2 FQNEAQ (reference sequence). CDR3 sequence reads: CASSLSAGSYNEQFF. As DNA, the CDR3 is TGTGCCAGCAGCTTAAGCGCGGGTTCCTACAATGAGCAGTTCTTC. The full variable domain, completed using reference TRBV7-9 and TRBJ2-1, is DTGVSQNPRHKITKRGQNVTFRCDPISEHNRLYWYRQTLGQGPEFLTYFQNEAQLEKSRLLSDRFSAERPKGSFSTLEIQRTEQGDSAMYLCASSLSAGSYNEQFFGPGTRLTVL.

The rearrangement links TRBV27 to TRBJ2-3, with TRBD2 as a possible D gene (5 bases). Germline V gene sequence: CDR1 MNHEY, CDR2 SMNVEV (reference sequence). The CDR3 totals 13 residues. V lost 2 bases and J 7 bases, leaving 10 bases between the germline ends. Written as DNA, the CDR3 is TGTGCCAGCAGTTTAGCTCTAGCCAATACGCAGTATTTT. Its translation is CASSLALANTQYF.

The V and J genes are TRBV7-2 and TRBJ2-5; no firm D call. The CDR3 runs to 14 residues. V was pared by 0 bases and J by 5 bases, with 10 bases between. The germline gives CDR1 SGHTA, CDR2 FQGNSA. CDR3 DNA sequence: TGTGCCAGCAGCTTAGCGCCCCCTCGGGAGACCCAGTACTTC. This gives the protein CASSLAPPRETQYF.

This sequence joins TRBV19 and TRBJ1-4; D is unclear. In germline, CDR1 is LNHDA, CDR2 SQIVND (reference sequence). Trimming removed 2 bases from V and 5 bases from J, with 6 bases in between. The CDR3 is 13 residues long. The CDR3 sequence: CASSIQKNEKLFF. CDR3 nucleotide sequence: TGTGCCAGTAGTATACAGAAAAATGAAAAACTGTTTTTT.

The chain joins TRBV29-1 to TRBJ2-1, with 10 bases that match TRBD1. With 6 bases clipped from V and 6 bases from J, the junction kept 8 bases outside the gene matches. The CDR3 spans 14 residues. Germline-derived CDR1 and CDR2 are SQVTM and ANQGSEA. The CDR3 loop reads CSVVGTGVSNEQFF. CDR3 coding DNA: TGCAGCGTCGTCGGGACAGGGGTGTCCAATGAGCAGTTCTTC.

The chain carries TRBV7-9 and TRBJ2-5, with TRBD1 matching 7 bases. The V gene end was trimmed by 4 bases and the J gene end by 4 bases; junction bases not matched to a gene: 3. The CDR3 has 13 amino acids. CDR1 and CDR2 from the germline V gene are SEHNR and FQNEAQ (reference sequence). CDR3 DNA sequence: TGTGCCAGCAGCTCAACAGGGGCAGAGACCCAGTACTTC. It is translated as CASSSTGAETQYF.